This T cell receptor beta chain was identified in a study of cytomegalovirus exposure and HLA in healthy donors (dated by TCRdb to the late 2010s). About the investigation overall: An earlier analysis of roughly 630 of the donors reported approximately 270 Gb of sequence data and roughly 110 million unique TCR beta sequences from about 180 million T cells. An early release covering 550 to 650 HLA-typed donors comprised about 310 gigabases of sequencing data and about 90 million unique TCR sequences. Of the 350 to 450 genotyped donors, 65% to 90% were placed in the genetic ancestry cluster associated with self-reported Caucasian donors. The study aimed to test whether signatures of past pathogen exposure could be identified by cataloging public T cell receptors. The study profiled the T cell repertoires of 500 to 800 subjects by immunosequencing and related them to cytomegalovirus serostatus. A separate validation cohort of roughly 130 different subjects was used in addition to the 666-subject first cohort. High-throughput TCR immunosequencing, statistical association of individual TCRs with disease status, and machine learning were combined to predict cytomegalovirus infection status. A later analysis re-analyzed previously published TCR beta repertoires from about 600 donors and added high-resolution HLA genotyping to study TCR occurrence patterns. The later analysis used no new phenotypic data to find candidate immune exposures, relying instead on TCR beta sequences and their occurrence across donors. In an earlier analysis of a few hundred of the donors, high-throughput TCR beta sequencing was used to judge whether each TCR beta V gene segment behaved as functional or pseudogenic. Alongside the repertoire data, information on donor age, sex, ethnicity and CMV serostatus was compiled. A later genetic analysis took genome-wide SNP genotypes for about 55% of the 666 donors and used that subset as a discovery cohort. All discovery cohort repertoires had been generated on a single sequencing platform. HLA typing included class I and class II loci at four-digit resolution. Typing coverage differed by locus: A, B, C, DRB1 and DQB1 were typed in roughly 620-630 donors, DQA1 in about 500, DPA1 in 600 to 610, and DPB1 in about 450. Because of strong linkage in the cohort, four or five DR-DQ haplotypes were treated as single units for association and clustering. Among some 410 genotyped donors of the cohort, an average of about 240,000 unique TCR beta nucleotide sequences was sequenced per donor, of which roughly 17% were non-productive. The paper's findings and limits, for the study overall: A later analysis associated 16,951 TCR beta sequences with specific HLA alleles at a false discovery rate of 0.05. In a later analysis, the rate of TCR association differed among HLA loci, with DRB1 alleles having the most associated TCRs and HLA-C alleles having the fewest. In a later analysis, HLA-associated TCR beta chains showed more clonal expansion and lower generation probabilities than non-associated chains that were equally common. This cohort had only TCR beta chains sequenced, and the lack of alpha or paired-chain data limited which features could be detected. A further reported finding was that TCR beta sequences accurately predicted the HLA-A and HLA-B alleles for most subjects in the first cohort. For the cohort, immune exposure information was limited to CMV serostatus. While some public TCRs were present in many individuals, most TCR sequences turned up only very rarely across donors. Because HLA typing was missing for some donors at each locus, association tests included only the typed subset. A later genetic analysis reported fewer N-insertions in productive TCRs among donors in an Asian-associated ancestry cluster than the roughly 670-donor mean. In a later genetic analysis, a missense DCLRE1C variant was associated with V-gene and J-gene trimming of TCR beta chains, and the association was replicated in an independent cohort. Because counts were too low, 15 to 20 rarely observed V segments, including chromosome 9 orphons, were excluded from the earlier analysis of 587 of the donors. Strong co-occurrence of HLA alleles, especially DR and DQ, made assigning TCR associations to individual alleles difficult. Some IMGT-functional V segments, including TRBV6-2 and TRBV6-3, could not be distinguished by the 87-base-pair reads and were therefore excluded. Several of the top co-occurrence clusters appeared to be linked to parvovirus B19, influenza, CMV and Epstein-Barr virus, according to a later analysis. It was suggested by the authors that the approach could potentially be generalized to other disease states and immunological phenotypes. Sequencing depth was assumed to be roughly uniform across donors in the presence/absence analyses, though that assumption may not hold. In the study, 150 to 200 TCR beta chains were listed as associated with cytomegalovirus. A cluster of highly shared sequence variants was judged likely to represent a technical artifact of the sequencing pipeline. Correlated functional status among segregating V segments might be attributable to linkage disequilibrium, but an unknown experimental factor could not be ruled out. The classifier was reported to diagnose cytomegalovirus status with high specificity and sensitivity in both the original and validation cohorts. Most CMV-associated TCR beta chains appeared to be HLA-restricted in a later analysis, and the HLA associations seemed to be driven largely by CMV exposure. A few of the identified cytomegalovirus-associated TCR beta chains were confirmed in vitro to be specific for cytomegalovirus antigens. In an earlier analysis of 587 of the donors, most TCR beta V segments appeared in productive rearrangements about 90% or about 30% of the time, broadly matching IMGT annotations.

Library preparation employed the immunoSEQ multiplex PCR assay. For the multiplex PCR, a mixture combining 60 forward primers for TCR Vbeta segments and 13 reverse primers for TCR Jbeta segments was used. The CDR3 region of rearranged TCR beta genes was amplified from genomic DNA with a multiplex PCR assay. On the Illumina HiSeq System, the amplified TCR beta libraries were sequenced as 87-base-pair reads. The published analysis was carried out like this. Across the 500 to 850 repertoires, a later analysis counted approximately 83 million unique TCR beta chains, around 11 million of which were shared by at least two donors. Raw reads were error-corrected and collapsed into unique sequences by a nearest-neighbor algorithm in which closely related sequences were merged to remove PCR and sequencing errors. CDR3 sequences were aligned to IMGT reference sequences to assign V, D and J gene segments. For a sequence to be retained, a match of at least six nucleotides was required to both a V gene segment and a J gene segment. A rearrangement was called productive if the CDR3 had no stop codons and remained in frame with V and J, and every other rearrangement was called non-productive. CDR3 was defined according to IMGT convention as the region running from the second conserved V-encoded cysteine to the conserved J-encoded phenylalanine. The earlier analysis of about 500 of the donors excluded sequences that lacked an unambiguous match to a single V gene segment. In an earlier analysis of 450 to 700 of the donors, V segments were called functional above 56.7% productive rearrangements and were called segregating when the between-donor standard deviation exceeded 5%. A statistical classification framework was built to diagnose cytomegalovirus status from the catalog of TCR beta chain sequences. V and J gene assignment, in a later analysis, came from comparing TCR nucleotide sequences with IMGT/GENE-DB human TR gene sequences. Using the TCRdist pipeline, a later analysis assigned CDR3 sequences along with most-parsimonious VDJ recombination scenarios. In a later analysis, each TCR beta chain was defined by its CDR3 amino acid sequence together with its V-gene family, and reads lacking a unique V-gene family were excluded. A later analysis removed several hundred highly shared, low-generation-probability nucleotide sequences to deal with suspected cross-contamination and a sequencing artifact. A later analysis calculated a clonal expansion index for each public chain from normalized within-repertoire ranks of inferred template counts. Generation probabilities in a later analysis came from a VDJ recombination model fitted to out-of-frame rearrangements, and those results were checked against IGoR. In a later analysis, hypergeometric tests were used to score TCR-TCR, TCR-HLA and TCR-CMV co-occurrence, with a repertoire-size bias correction applied to TCR pairs. In a later analysis, false discovery rates were estimated by permuting HLA or CMV assignments 20 times. A later analysis grouped co-occurring TCRs with DBSCAN, adding TCRdist sequence similarity when clustering within HLA-allele-positive subsets. For co-occurrence clustering, repertoires with fewer than 30,000 or more than 120,000 public chains were excluded, along with a handful of repertoires with anomalous nucleotide sharing. Here the immuneACCESS table is served through TCRdb, limited to in-frame sequences with V and J called. Missing clones are a known gap in these copies; in checked studies unresolved V genes cover under half, and the rest lacks a known reason. V, J and clone size derive from that table, while D and trimming were established from the DNA sequence. In all, the sample holds about 93,000 clones, and about four fifths of those were seen once. 2.5% to 4% of the sample comes from the top ten.

The germline V gene gives CDR1 as MNHEY and CDR2 as SVGAGI. A distance of 13 bases separates the germline ends of V and J, which lose 0 bases and 8 bases respectively. From its cysteine to its phenylalanine, the CDR3 spans 14 amino acids. Only CDR3 DNA is held: 42 bases, read in frame from base 1. The cohort was made up of around 720 healthy bone marrow donors. Cohort members were all nominally healthy when sampled, although unrecorded immune exposures were likely present. The donor tested CMV seronegative and was one of the 352 seronegative cohort members. A peripheral blood sample was collected from each donor, and TCR beta sequencing was performed on peripheral blood mononuclear cells. The Qiagen DNeasy Blood Extraction Kit was used to extract genomic DNA from the blood cell samples. As for this clone: This clone's antigen is unknown. Nothing much larger sits one base from this clone, and base qualities are not available.

Specimen: PBMCs. Recombination linked TRBV6-5 to TRBJ1-2, with a weak D call of TRBD1 (6 bases match). The source is a woman between 40 and 55 years old in good health and CMV-seronegative. The sequenced DNA: TGTGCCAGCAGTTACTCGACCAGGGGCTACGGCTACACCTTC. It is translated as CASSYSTRGYGYTF.